This T cell receptor beta chain was captured in a study of OX40 agonist ivuxolimab in advanced cancers. Study-wide background: Enrollees could have had prior anti-PD-1, anti-PD-L1 or anti-CTLA-4 therapy, which around 40% had received.

Assay: immunoSEQ multiplex PCR; the TCRdb copy retains only in-frame clones and omits some. The table includes approximately 67,000 clones, over 80% detected once. The CDR3 loop spans 16 amino acids. Germline CDR1 SGHVS, CDR2 FQNEAQ. V trimming: 4 bases; J trimming: 3 bases; junction bases outside the gene matches: 8. The starting material was CD4+ or CD8+ T cells sorted from blood, obtained in a trial of the OX40 agonist ivuxolimab. This rearrangement joins TRBV7-8 to TRBJ2-2; TRBD1 matches 7 bases. The TCR was taken from an adult with an advanced solid tumor such as melanoma, head and neck, liver or kidney cancer. The CDR3 DNA reads as TGTGCCAGCAGCTCAGGGGGATATCGGTACACCGGGGAGCTGTTTTTT. Encoded protein: CASSSGGYRYTGELFF.